This T cell receptor beta chain stems from a study of Graves' ophthalmopathy and Graves' hyperthyroidism (dated by TCRdb to the late 2010s). Turning to the overall study: Peripheral blood was collected before any treatment was given, at the time of initial diagnosis. TCR beta repertoire signatures were used to distinguish Graves' ophthalmopathy from Graves' hyperthyroidism and to predict progression to ophthalmopathy. In total, 135 blood samples were TCR-sequenced: approximately 42 ophthalmopathy, some 75 hyperthyroidism and around 17 hyperthyroidism-to-ophthalmopathy patients. To explore V-J signatures distinguishing ophthalmopathy from hyperthyroidism, a discovery set of some 100 patients (around 42 ophthalmopathy, about 57 stable hyperthyroidism) was enrolled. The independent validation cohort included approximately 19 hyperthyroidism patients plus 17 patients who later progressed from hyperthyroidism to ophthalmopathy. T-cell repertoires of thyroid tissue and blood were compared in several hyperthyroidism patients. Once sampling was done, hyperthyroidism patients were given methimazole at a starting dose of 30 mg daily, while ophthalmopathy patients were given high-dose intravenous methylprednisolone. For training and testing, the roughly 100 patients in the discovery cohort were randomly divided in a 7:3 ratio.

Study-wide findings and limitations: The 13-signature model separated ophthalmopathy from stable hyperthyroidism with approximately 90% sensitivity and 81% to 82% specificity in cross-validation, and 80%/75% in the test set. Sample size was not statistically predetermined, and group allocation was not concealed from the investigators. In validation, the model predicted ophthalmopathy progression with about 70% sensitivity and 72.22% specificity; 12 predicted patients were CT-confirmed with GO in a median of around 6 months. Most of the expanded thyroid clonotypes with a frequency above 0.001 were also detected in blood, and it was suggested that the thyroid immune response may be reflected by blood repertoires.

Stable hyperthyroidism was defined as no progression to ophthalmopathy within 18 months of follow-up. Hyperthyroidism patients were newly diagnosed, with disease duration under 2 months, and aged 18 to 65 years. Patients with other autoimmune diseases, uncontrolled infections, pregnancy or lactation were excluded from the study. Diagnosis relied on clinical symptoms, serum thyroxine, TRAb, thyroid ultrasound and orbital computed tomography. Ficoll-Paque density gradient centrifugation was used to isolate PBMCs from around 9.1 ml of fresh peripheral blood. Trizol reagent was used to extract the total RNA, and its quality was then checked on an Agilent 2100 Bioanalyzer. A few counts support this clonotype. Its specific antigen is unknown. One base away there is no much larger clone; base qualities are not given. For repertoire sequencing, the TCR beta CDR3 regions were amplified from RNA transcripts. A first-round RT-PCR used HTBI primers with the Qiagen OneStep RT-PCR kit, followed by a second-round multiplex PCR, size selection and purification. The libraries underwent paired-end sequencing with 100 bp reads on an Illumina HiSeq2000. The authors processed their data as follows. SOAPnuke was used to process the reads, throwing out any read that had adapters, had uncalled bases, had a mean Phred below 15, or lacked an exact constant-primer or identifier match. COPE v1.2.5 was used to merge the high-quality paired reads. Each unique nucleotide sequence was defined as a clonotype, and clonotypes were aligned to IMGT TRB V, D and J references with MiTCR v1.1. The analysis was limited to V-J combinations with a frequency above 0.0001, which together covered 99% to 99.2% of the repertoires. For each V-J combination, a TCR clonal expansion and chaos score was defined as the ratio of F50 clonal expansion to chaos observed in the TCRdist matrix. Features were reduced by Welch's t-statistics and random forest to around 13 V-J combinations, which fed a naive Bayes classifier. The similarity between thyroid and blood repertoires was quantified using the Morisita-Horn index. The public reads were run again by TCRdb, first through fastp at Q25 and then through MiXCR, and only productive beta chains were kept. Every entry covers one CDR3 protein and lists the most common genes and DNA from its rows. These V and J calls rely on TCRdb rather than the paper's analysis. The sample table contains hundreds of thousands of distinct CDR3 sequences; only one count was recorded for about a fifth of them. Around 6.9% of the sample belongs to the ten largest clones.

Taken from cysteine to phenylalanine, the CDR3 has 14 residues. The kept DNA is CDR3 alone, 42 bases in frame from the first base. The V and J ends are trimmed by 3 bases and 4 bases, leaving 12 bases between them. This chain joins TRBV12-3 or TRBV12-4 to TRBJ1-1; the D segment cannot be called with confidence. This receptor was taken from a woman between 18 and 30 years old with stable Graves' hyperthyroidism. Some clones in this sample may be carry-over from other donors' samples. Donor details come from another sample of the same person, matched by shared clones. The specimen was peripheral blood. The CDR3: CASSFGTFRTEAFF. The nucleotide sequence is TGTGCCAGCAGTTTTGGTACCTTCCGCACTGAAGCTTTCTTT.